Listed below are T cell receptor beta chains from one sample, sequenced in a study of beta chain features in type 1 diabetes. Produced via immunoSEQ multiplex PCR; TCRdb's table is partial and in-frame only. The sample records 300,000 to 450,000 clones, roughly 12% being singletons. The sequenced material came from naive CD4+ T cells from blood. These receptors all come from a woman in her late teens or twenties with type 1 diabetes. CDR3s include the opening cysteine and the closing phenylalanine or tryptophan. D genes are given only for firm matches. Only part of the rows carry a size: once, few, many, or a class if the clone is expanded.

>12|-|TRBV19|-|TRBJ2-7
CASSRIGYEQYF
TGTGCCAGTAGCCGAATCGGGTACGAGCAGTACTTC
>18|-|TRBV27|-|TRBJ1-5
CASSLKPHDRISNQPQHF
TGTGCCAGCAGCCTAAAGCCCCACGACAGGATAAGCAATCAGCCCCAGCATTTT
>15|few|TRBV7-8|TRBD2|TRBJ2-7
CASSLVAGAAYEQYF
TGTGCCAGCAGCTTAGTAGCGGGAGCCGCCTACGAGCAGTACTTC
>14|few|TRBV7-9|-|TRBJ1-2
CASSLLGREDGYTF
TGTGCCAGCAGCTTATTGGGTAGGGAGGATGGCTACACCTTC
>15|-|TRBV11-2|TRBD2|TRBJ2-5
CASSPASGGYETQYF
TGTGCCAGCAGCCCAGCTAGCGGGGGGTATGAGACCCAGTACTTC
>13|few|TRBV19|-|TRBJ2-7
CASSRTEVYEQYF
TGTGCCAGTAGTAGGACGGAGGTCTACGAGCAGTACTTC
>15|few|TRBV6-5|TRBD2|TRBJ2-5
CASIVSGSREETQYF
TGTGCCAGCATCGTTAGCGGGAGTCGGGAAGAGACCCAGTACTTC
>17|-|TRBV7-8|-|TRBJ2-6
CASSLGAQNSGANVLTF
TGTGCCAGCAGCTTAGGAGCACAGAACTCTGGGGCCAACGTCCTGACTTTC
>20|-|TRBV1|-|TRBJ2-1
CTSSQDRGGVRGPSYNEQFF
TGCACCAGCAGCCAGGACAGGGGCGGTGTGCGGGGGCCCTCCTACAATGAGCAGTTCTTC
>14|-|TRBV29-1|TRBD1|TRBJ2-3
CSVEQQGATDTQYF
TGCAGCGTGGAACAACAGGGGGCCACAGATACGCAGTATTTT
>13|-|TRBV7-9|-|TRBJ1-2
CASAGGSNYGYTF
TGTGCCAGCGCCGGCGGGTCTAACTATGGCTACACCTTC
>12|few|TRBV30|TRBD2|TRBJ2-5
CAWGLAEETQYF
TGTGCCTGGGGACTAGCCGAAGAGACCCAGTACTTC
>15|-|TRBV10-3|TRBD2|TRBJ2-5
CAIMKERGGGETQYF
TGTGCCATCATGAAAGAGCGGGGGGGCGGAGAGACCCAGTACTTC
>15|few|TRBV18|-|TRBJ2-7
CASSLRGPSTYEQYF
TGTGCCAGCTCACTGCGGGGACCCAGTACATACGAGCAGTACTTC
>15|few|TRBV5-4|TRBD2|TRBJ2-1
CASSPRLAGYNEQFF
TGTGCCAGCAGCCCACGACTAGCGGGATACAATGAGCAGTTCTTC
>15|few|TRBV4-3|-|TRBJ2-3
CASSQDRTSTDTQYF
TGCGCCAGCAGCCAAGATAGGACTAGCACAGATACGCAGTATTTT
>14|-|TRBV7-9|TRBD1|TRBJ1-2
CASSAGTGRNGYTF
TGTGCCAGCAGCGCCGGGACAGGGAGGAATGGCTACACCTTC
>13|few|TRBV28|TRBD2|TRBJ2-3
CASREGVTDTQYF
TGTGCCAGCCGGGAGGGAGTCACAGATACGCAGTATTTT
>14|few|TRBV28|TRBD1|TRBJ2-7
CASTIDRGGYEQYF
TGTGCCAGCACCATCGACAGGGGTGGGTACGAGCAGTACTTC
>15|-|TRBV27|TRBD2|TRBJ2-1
CASSPGTSGPRKQFF
TGTGCCAGCAGTCCAGGGACTAGCGGGCCCCGCAAGCAGTTCTTC
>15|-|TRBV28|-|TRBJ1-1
CASSPASAGNTEAFF
TGTGCCAGCAGTCCGGCCAGCGCTGGGAACACTGAAGCTTTCTTT
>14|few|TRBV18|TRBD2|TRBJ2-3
CASSPTSGTDTQYF
TGTGCCAGCTCACCGACTAGCGGCACAGATACGCAGTATTTT
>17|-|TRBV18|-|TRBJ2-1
CASSPSLSVATYNEQFF
TGTGCCAGCTCACCGTCCCTCAGCGTCGCAACCTACAATGAGCAGTTCTTC
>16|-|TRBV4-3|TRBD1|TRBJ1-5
CASSPSLRQGRQPQHF
TGCGCCAGCAGCCCTTCTCTCCGACAGGGCCGGCAGCCCCAGCATTTT
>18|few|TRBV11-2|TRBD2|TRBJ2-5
CASSLRTSGGPPQETQYF
TGTGCCAGCAGTCTTAGGACTAGCGGGGGCCCCCCCCAAGAGACCCAGTACTTC
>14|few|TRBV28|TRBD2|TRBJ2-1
CASIPGTSDNEQFF
TGTGCCAGCATTCCCGGGACTAGCGATAATGAGCAGTTCTTC
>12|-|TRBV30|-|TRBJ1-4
CAWEGRHEKLFF
TGTGCCTGGGAAGGGAGGCATGAAAAACTGTTTTTT
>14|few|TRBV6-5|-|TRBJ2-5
CASSSLSGAETQYF
TGTGCCAGCAGTTCTCTCAGTGGGGCAGAGACCCAGTACTTC
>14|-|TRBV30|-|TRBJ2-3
CAWSARGSTDTQYF
TGTGCCTGGAGTGCCCGCGGAAGCACAGATACGCAGTATTTT
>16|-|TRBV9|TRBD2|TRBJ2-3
CASSVGTSGTTDTQYF
TGTGCCAGCAGCGTAGGGACTAGCGGGACCACAGATACGCAGTATTTT
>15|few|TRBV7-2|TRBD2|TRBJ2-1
CASSPGGSSYNEQFF
TGTGCCAGCAGCCCCGGGGGGAGCTCCTACAATGAGCAGTTCTTC
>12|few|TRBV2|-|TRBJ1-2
CASSPDYYGYTF
TGTGCCAGCAGCCCAGACTACTATGGCTACACCTTC
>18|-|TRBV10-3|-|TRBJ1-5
CAISESGPVSPGNQPQHF
TGTGCCATCAGTGAGAGCGGGCCGGTGAGTCCGGGCAATCAGCCCCAGCATTTT
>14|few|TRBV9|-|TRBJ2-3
CASSFGAATDTQYF
TGTGCCAGCAGTTTTGGAGCGGCCACAGATACGCAGTATTTT
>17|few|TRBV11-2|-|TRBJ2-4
CASSASGGPIAKNIQYF
TGTGCCAGCAGCGCCTCGGGGGGCCCGATAGCCAAAAACATTCAGTACTTC
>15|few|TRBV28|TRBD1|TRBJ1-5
CASRLRDRDNQPQHF
TGTGCCAGCAGACTCCGGGACAGGGACAATCAGCCCCAGCATTTT
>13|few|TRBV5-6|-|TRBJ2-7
CASSYAQGYEQYF
TGTGCCAGCAGCTACGCACAGGGCTACGAGCAGTACTTC
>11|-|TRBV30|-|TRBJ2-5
CAWSVGGAQYF
TGTGCCTGGAGTGTAGGCGGCGCCCAGTACTTC
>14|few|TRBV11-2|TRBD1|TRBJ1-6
CASSLGTGHSPLHF
TGTGCCAGCAGCTTGGGGACAGGGCATTCACCCCTCCACTTT
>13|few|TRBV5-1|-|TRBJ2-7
CASSLGRVEEQYF
TGCGCCAGCAGCTTGGGACGGGTGGAGGAGCAGTACTTC
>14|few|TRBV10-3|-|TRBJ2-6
CAIGDSAGANVLTF
TGTGCCATCGGAGACAGTGCTGGGGCCAACGTCCTGACTTTC
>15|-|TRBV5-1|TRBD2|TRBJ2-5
CASSLEGLAVETQYF
TGCGCCAGCAGCTTGGAGGGACTAGCGGTAGAGACCCAGTACTTC
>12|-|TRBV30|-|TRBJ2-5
CAWSLQRETQYF
TGTGCCTGGAGTTTACAGCGGGAGACCCAGTACTTC
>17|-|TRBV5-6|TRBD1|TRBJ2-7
CASSSTLDRGISYEQYF
TGTGCCAGCAGCTCTACGCTGGACAGGGGGATCTCCTACGAGCAGTACTTC
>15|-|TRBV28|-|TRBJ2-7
CASSSGPPSSYEQYF
TGTGCCAGCAGTTCCGGTCCTCCAAGCTCCTACGAGCAGTACTTC
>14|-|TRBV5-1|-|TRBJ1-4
CASSPDSIGEKLFF
TGCGCCAGCAGTCCCGACAGCATAGGAGAAAAACTGTTTTTT
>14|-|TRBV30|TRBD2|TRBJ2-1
CAWTLAGGSSFQFF
TGTGCCTGGACATTAGCGGGCGGGAGTAGCTTTCAGTTCTTC
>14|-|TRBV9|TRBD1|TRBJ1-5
CASSVGQGNQPQHF
TGTGCCAGCAGCGTAGGACAGGGGAATCAGCCCCAGCATTTT
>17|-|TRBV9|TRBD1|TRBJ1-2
CASSGGQGDLTGYGYTF
TGTGCCAGCAGCGGAGGACAGGGGGATCTTACAGGCTATGGCTACACCTTC
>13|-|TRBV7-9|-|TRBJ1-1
CASSLQEDTEAFF
TGTGCCAGCAGCTTACAGGAAGACACTGAAGCTTTCTTT
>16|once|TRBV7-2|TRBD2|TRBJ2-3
CASSLISSGGTDTQYF
TGTGCCAGCAGCTTAATCTCTAGCGGAGGCACAGATACGCAGTATTTT
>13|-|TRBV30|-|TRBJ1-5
CAWSTQDLQPQHF
TGTGCCTGGAGTACCCAGGATCTACAGCCCCAGCATTTT
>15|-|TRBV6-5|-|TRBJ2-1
CASGVGLVSLYEQFF
TGTGCCAGCGGAGTGGGGCTAGTGTCGTTGTATGAGCAGTTCTTC
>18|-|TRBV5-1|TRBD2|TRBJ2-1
CASSSEFTSGSSYNEQFF
TGCGCCAGCAGCTCGGAGTTTACTAGCGGGAGCTCCTACAATGAGCAGTTCTTC
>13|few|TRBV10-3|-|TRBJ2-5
CAIRVTAQETQYF
TGTGCCATCAGGGTGACAGCGCAAGAGACCCAGTACTTC